This T cell receptor (beta chain) was identified in a study of breast tumors, draining lymph nodes, adjacent tissues. TCRdb itself ran the multiplex PCR reads through MiXCR, one entry per CDR3 protein. The table records fewer than 140,000 distinct CDR3 sequences, about 29% of them present only once. This clonotype was observed at least ten times. Its antigen remains unidentified. Study-wide points: Compared with basal-like, luminal-like tumors shared significantly more repertoire with nontumor tissue. Tumor T cell lymph node origin was a supported hypothesis, not proven. Tumor repertoires ranked between lymph nodes and nontumor tissue in diversity, with V and J gene preferences.

The ends were cut back, 7 bases at V and 2 bases at J, with 15 bases in the middle. CDR3 length equals 15 residues. Germline CDR1 SEHNR, CDR2 FQNEAQ (reference sequence). Axillary draining lymph nodes of breast cancer patients supplied the node samples. Sequencing was carried out using axillary lymph node tissue. The rearrangement joins TRBV7-9 to TRBJ1-5, with TRBD1 as a possible D gene (6 bases). This sequence was found in a female donor with breast cancer. Some clones in this sample may be carry-over from other donors' samples. The CDR3 DNA sequence: TGTGCCAGCACCTCCCAGGCAGGGGGCAATCAGCCCCAGCATTTT. Amino acids: CASTSQAGGNQPQHF. Complete variable domain (other parts from reference TRBV7-9 and TRBJ1-5): DTGVSQNPRHKITKRGQNVTFRCDPISEHNRLYWYRQTLGQGPEFLTYFQNEAQLEKSRLLSDRFSAERPKGSFSTLEIQRTEQGDSAMYLCASTSQAGGNQPQHFGDGTRLSIL.